This TCR beta chain was found in a study of blood T cell repertoires in COVID-19. Sequencing used immunoSEQ multiplex PCR; TCRdb keeps in-frame clones, though not all of them. Of under 200,000 clones listed, 70% to 90% are singletons. Sequences were obtained from peripheral blood. The sequence derives from a woman of 80 years or more with COVID-19, enrolled during active disease.

The chain's CDR3 is CASSPGTGGFYGYTF. DNA of the CDR3: TGTGCCAGCAGTCCTGGGACAGGTGGGTTCTATGGCTACACCTTC. The gene calls are TRBV27 and TRBJ1-2, with 8 bases that match TRBD1. Unmatched junction bases numbered 9, after V lost 5 bases and J lost 4 bases. The CDR3 spans 15 residues. CDR1 is MNHEY, CDR2 SMNVEV, per germline (reference sequence).